One and the same sample provided the 26 T cell receptor beta chains below, sequenced in a study of blood T cell repertoires in COVID-19. Sequenced by immunoSEQ multiplex PCR; TCRdb stores in-frame clones only, minus some. The table records some 48,000 clones, around 85% of them present only once. The sequenced sample consisted of peripheral blood. These receptors all come from a woman aged 55 to 70 with acute or convalescent COVID-19.

This chain links TRBV21-1 with TRBJ2-7; the table's D call of TRBD1 was not tested on the DNA. TRBV21-1 is given as a pseudogene. The CDR3 spans 16 residues. The CDR3 reads CASQRGPGRDSGEQYF. In DNA, the CDR3 is TGTGCCAGCCAGAGGGGGCCGGGCAGGGATTCTGGCGAGCAGTACTTC.

The chain carries TRBV5-1 and TRBJ2-3; 9 positions match TRBD1. This CDR3 contains 16 residues. From germline, CDR1 is SGHRS and CDR2 YFSETQ. J gave up 2 bases and V 4 bases, and 8 bases lay outside the gene matches. CDR3 DNA sequence: TGCGCCAGCAGCGAAGGGGACAGGGTGGACACAGATACGCAGTATTTT. It is translated as CASSEGDRVDTDTQYF.

CDR3 residues: CASTRTGVNTGELFF. As DNA, the CDR3 is TGTGCCAGCACCCGGACAGGTGTGAACACCGGGGAGCTGTTTTTT. The chain combines TRBV6-5 with TRBJ2-2; TRBD1 aligns across 7 bases. The length of the CDR3 is 15 residues. The germline gives CDR1 MNHEY, CDR2 SVGAGI. V lost 7 bases to trimming and J lost 1 base; unmatched junction nucleotides: 6.

V and J are TRBV5-6 and TRBJ2-7; D is possibly TRBD1 (6 bases). Germline V gene lookup returns CDR1 SGHDT and CDR2 YYEEEE. V lost 0 bases and J 0 bases, leaving 7 bases between the germline ends. The CDR3 has 14 residues. The CDR3 DNA is TGTGCCAGCAGCTTGGACAGGGACTCCTACGAGCAGTACTTC. It is translated as CASSLDRDSYEQYF. Full variable domain (missing parts from reference TRBV5-6 and TRBJ2-7): DAGVTQSPTHLIKTRGQQVTLRCSPKSGHDTVSWYQQALGQGPQFIFQYYEEEERQRGNFPDRFSGHQFPNYSSELNVNALLLGDSALYLCASSLDRDSYEQYFGPGTRLTVT.

This rearrangement joins TRBV12-3 or TRBV12-4 to TRBJ2-7; D not certain. V shed 3 bases and J shed 3 bases, with 9 bases lying between them. This CDR3 has 13 residues. The CDR3 bases are TGTGCCAGCAGTTTCGGTTTTGGCTACGAGCAGTACTTC. The encoded protein is CASSFGFGYEQYF.

The chain has TRBV9 and TRBJ2-3; 7 nucleotides agree with TRBD2. The trim removed 0 bases at V and 5 bases at J, leaving 9 bases unmatched. CDR3 length: 16 amino acids. In germline, CDR1 is SGDLS, CDR2 YYNGEE. CDR3 nucleotide sequence: TGTGCCAGCAGCGTAGCTTCTAGCGGAAGGAGAGATACGCAGTATTTT. Translated: CASSVASSGRRDTQYF. Full variable domain (rest looked up from reference TRBV9 and TRBJ2-3): DSGVTQTPKHLITATGQRVTLRCSPRSGDLSVYWYQQSLDQGLQFLIQYYNGEERAKGNILERFSAQQFPDLHSELNLSSLELGDSALYFCASSVASSGRRDTQYFGPGTRLTVL.

V is TRBV6-2 or TRBV6-3 and J is TRBJ1-1, with D maybe TRBD1 (5 bases). The CDR3 consists of 12 residues. The V and J ends lost 5 bases and 5 bases respectively, with 9 bases between them. Germline assignment: CDR1 MNHEY and CDR2 SVGEGT. CDR3 nucleotide sequence: TGTGCCAGCAGTACTCAGGGAACTGAAGCTTTCTTT. Translation gives CASSTQGTEAFF.

This clone was detected a few times. Other DNA sequences within the sample encode an identical CDR3. V is TRBV19 and J is TRBJ2-1; D unclear. Germline values: CDR1 LNHDA, CDR2 SQIVND (reference sequence). V lost 1 base and J 6 bases, leaving 4 bases between the germline ends. The CDR3 extends over 12 amino acids. The CDR3: CASSIAGNEQFF. The CDR3, as DNA: TGTGCCAGTAGTATAGCCGGCAATGAGCAGTTCTTC.

The chain joins TRBV10-3 to TRBJ2-3; possibly TRBD2 for D (6 bases). V lost 3 bases, J lost 3 bases, and 13 bases lay in between. The CDR3 is made up of 15 amino acids. Germline CDR1 reads ENHRY; CDR2 reads SYGVKD. The CDR3 DNA follows: TGTGCCATCAGTGAATCTAGCGCCCGGACAGATACGCAGTATTTT. Amino acid sequence: CAISESSARTDTQYF.

The chain links TRBV10-3 to TRBJ2-7, with TRBD2 matching 10 bases. CDR1 is ENHRY, CDR2 SYGVKD, per germline. This CDR3 contains 15 residues. V gave up 0 bases and J gave up 10 bases; unmatched junction bases: 9. The CDR3 DNA reads TGTGCCATCAGTGAGTCAAGGGCTAGCGGGAGCCATCAGTACTTC. The encoded protein is CAISESRASGSHQYF.

V usage is TRBV21-1 and J usage is TRBJ1-2. TRBV21-1 is noted as a pseudogene. The CDR3 consists of 13 residues. CDR3 nucleotides: TGTGCCAGCACCAAGGGGCGCGGGGTAGGCTACACCTTC. Protein product: CASTKGRGVGYTF.

Regarding this clone: One junction end does not reproduce the germline sequence, and a read error may be involved. The V and J genes are TRBV7-3 and TRBJ2-6; TRBD1 agrees at 9 bases. This CDR3 region has 16 residues. CDR1 SGHTA and CDR2 FQGTGA come from the germline V gene. In DNA form, the CDR3 reads TGTGCCAGCAGTTTAACAGGGGGCGCTGGGGCCAACGTCCTGACTTTC. This sequence encodes CASSLTGGAGANVLTF.

The chain employs TRBV2 and TRBJ2-7; 7 nucleotides line up with TRBD2. V was pared by 3 bases and J by 2 bases, with 4 bases of the junction left unmatched. The CDR3 is made up of 14 amino acids. Germline V lookup: CDR1 SNHLY, CDR2 FYNNEI. Here the CDR3 reads CASSDLSGTYEQYF. For the CDR3, the DNA is TGTGCCAGCAGTGATCTAAGCGGGACCTACGAGCAGTACTTC.

The rearrangement joins TRBV3-1 (or the pseudogene TRBV3-2) to TRBJ2-2; 7 nucleotides match TRBD2. Germline CDR1 is LGHDT and CDR2 is YNNKEL (reference sequence). Trimming removed 0 bases from V and 3 bases from J; junction bases left unmatched: 4. The CDR3 contains 16 residues. In nucleotides, the CDR3 is TGTGCCAGCAGCCAAGAACCTAGCGGCGACACCGGGGAGCTGTTTTTT. This gives the protein CASSQEPSGDTGELFF.

This chain links TRBV6-1 with TRBJ1-2; 9 bases align to TRBD1. CDR3 length equals 16 residues. V was clipped by 0 bases and J by 5 bases; unmatched bases: 7. Germline V gene sequence: CDR1 MNHNS, CDR2 SASEGT. The CDR3 coding sequence is TGTGCCAGCAGTGAAGCGTCGGGACAGGGCGGGTATGGCTACACCTTC. It specifies CASSEASGQGGYGYTF.

The CDR3 DNA is TGTGCCAGCAGCTTAAGACTAGCGGCCTGGGGCACAGATACGCAGTATTTT. Amino acids: CASSLRLAAWGTDTQYF. The chain links TRBV7-9 to TRBJ2-3, with 9 nucleotides matching TRBD2. This CDR3 has 17 residues. Trimming took 2 bases from V and 1 from J; bases not matched to a gene: 7. Germline CDR1 is SEHNR and CDR2 is FQNEAQ (reference sequence).

The chain recombines TRBV5-6 with TRBJ2-1; maybe TRBD2 (5 bases). V gave up 3 bases and J gave up 4 bases, with 11 bases separating them. The CDR3 is 14 amino acids. The germline CDR1 and CDR2 sequences are SGHDT and YYEEEE. The DNA of the CDR3 is TGTGCCAGCAGCTCCGGACTGAGTTACAATGAGCAGTTCTTC. As protein: CASSSGLSYNEQFF.

V and J are TRBV6-5 and TRBJ1-2; TRBD1 matches at 7 bases. CDR1 is MNHEY, CDR2 SVGAGI, per germline. Trimming at V came to 7 bases and at J to 4 bases, leaving 6 bases not matched to a gene. CDR3 length: 13 amino acids. The CDR3 nucleotides read TGTGCCAGCAACCCTGCAGGGGGCTATGGCTACACCTTC. This translates into CASNPAGGYGYTF.

This chain uses TRBV5-1 with TRBJ2-3; D ambiguous. This CDR3 is 13 amino acids long. The germline gives CDR1 SGHRS, CDR2 YFSETQ. Trimming shortened V by 4 bases and J by 0 bases, and 6 bases separated the two germline ends. CDR3 in DNA: TGCGCCAGCAGCAAACAGAGCACAGATACGCAGTATTTT. It specifies CASSKQSTDTQYF.

There are a few counts of this clone. This chain connects TRBV4-2 to TRBJ2-1; D not certain. Germline V gene sequence: CDR1 LGHNA, CDR2 YNFKEQ. V dropped 1 base and J dropped 5 bases, with 9 bases sitting between them. This CDR3 is 14 amino acids long. CDR3 sequence (DNA): TGTGCCAGCAGCCAAGGTGTCGCAGACAATGAGCAGTTCTTC. This encodes CASSQGVADNEQFF.

This chain uses TRBV19 with TRBJ1-4; maybe TRBD1 (6 bases). The CDR3 totals 12 residues. V lost 5 bases to trimming and J lost 13 bases, with 14 bases between them. CDR1 is LNHDA, CDR2 SQIVND, per germline (reference sequence). This CDR3 is CASSLIQGGLFF. The CDR3 nucleotides are TGTGCCAGTAGTTTGATACAGGGTGGACTGTTTTTT.

The chain has TRBV11-2 and TRBJ1-2; D remains unclear. Trimming removed 1 base at V and 2 bases at J, with 5 bases between. This CDR3 spans 13 amino acids. Germline V gives CDR1 SGHAT, CDR2 FQNNGV. CDR3 sequence: CASSLAGNYGYTF. The CDR3, as DNA: TGTGCCAGCAGCTTAGCGGGGAACTATGGCTACACCTTC.

This chain connects TRBV5-1 to TRBJ2-2; 9 bases align to TRBD1. Germline CDR1 SGHRS, CDR2 YFSETQ. The V gene end was trimmed by 7 bases and the J gene end by 5 bases; junction bases not matched to a gene: 6. The CDR3 totals 14 residues. The CDR3 here is CASSGQGQTGELFF. In nucleotides, the CDR3 is TGCGCCAGCTCCGGACAGGGGCAAACCGGGGAGCTGTTTTTT.

V gene TRBV27 combines with J gene TRBJ1-1; no definite D call. Trimming took 5 bases from V and 0 from J, leaving 13 bases between them. The CDR3 has 15 amino acids. The germline V gene encodes CDR1 MNHEY and CDR2 SMNVEV (reference sequence). DNA of the CDR3: TGTGCCAGCAGTCCCTCCTTAGCTCTGAACACTGAAGCTTTCTTT. This translates into CASSPSLALNTEAFF.

This clone is categorized as medium-sized. Relative to the germline gene, one junction end is altered; a read error may explain this. Here the CDR3 reads CSARDRLEFPF. The CDR3 coding sequence is TGCAGTGCTCGGGACAGGCTGGAATTCCCCTTC. The rearrangement links TRBV20-1 to TRBJ1-2; 8 bases fit TRBD1. The CDR3 is 11 residues long. Germline V lookup: CDR1 DFQATT, CDR2 SNEGSKA (reference sequence).

The chain carries TRBV5-6 and TRBJ1-2; TRBD1 agrees at 8 bases. The CDR3 is 13 amino acids. Germline-derived CDR1 and CDR2 are SGHDT and YYEEEE. V dropped 5 bases and J dropped 1; count of bases not matched to a gene: 1. Written as DNA, the CDR3 is TGTGCCAGCAGTGACAGGGGTAACTATGGCTACACCTTC. This encodes CASSDRGNYGYTF. The whole variable domain, filled in from reference TRBV5-6 and TRBJ1-2, reads DAGVTQSPTHLIKTRGQQVTLRCSPKSGHDTVSWYQQALGQGPQFIFQYYEEEERQRGNFPDRFSGHQFPNYSSELNVNALLLGDSALYLCASSDRGNYGYTFGSGTRLTVV.